These 24 T cell receptor beta chains share one sample of origin, sequenced in a study of cytomegalovirus exposure and HLA in healthy donors. In the PCR, 60 Vbeta and 13 Jbeta primers were used. Only in-frame clones appear in the TCRdb table, and some are missing; sequencing was by immunoSEQ multiplex PCR. The table has over 110,000 clones, around three quarters seen once. Source material: PBMCs. These TCRs come from a young woman in good health and CMV-seropositive.

The CDR3 region has the DNA TGTGCCAGCAGCTTTGGCCAGCGGGGGTCGGAGACCCAGTACTTC. Translated, it gives CASSFGQRGSETQYF. The chain recombines TRBV11-2 with TRBJ2-5, with 8 positions matching TRBD2. The CDR3 contains 15 residues. In germline, CDR1 is SGHAT, CDR2 FQNNGV. After removal of 3 bases from V and 5 bases from J, the junction contained 8 bases not matched to a gene.

The chain employs TRBV7-2 and TRBJ1-4; 7 nucleotides line up with TRBD1. This CDR3 has 17 amino acids. V trimming: 5 bases; J trimming: 3 bases; junction bases outside the gene matches: 12. Per germline, CDR1 SGHTA and CDR2 FQGNSA. The DNA for the CDR3 is TGTGCCAGCAGCCCTCGGGGGCAGGGGGTTCCTAATGAAAAACTGTTTTTT. Its translation: CASSPRGQGVPNEKLFF.

In this sample, this clone turned up a few times. The chain couples TRBV5-6 to TRBJ2-7; TRBD2 is a possible D gene (5 bases). Germline lookup yields CDR1 SGHDT and CDR2 YYEEEE. This CDR3 region has 14 residues. Trimming shortened V by 5 bases and J by 0 bases, and 12 bases separated the two germline ends. The CDR3 DNA is TGTGCCAGCAGGTTCGGGGAAAGCTCCTACGAGCAGTACTTC. Amino acids: CASRFGESSYEQYF.

V usage is TRBV6-5 and J usage is TRBJ1-5; 7 bases map to TRBD1. Germline lookup yields CDR1 MNHEY and CDR2 SVGAGI. The V and J ends lost 5 bases and 3 bases, in that order; junction bases with no gene match: 7. CDR3 length: 15 amino acids. The CDR3 sequence is CASSTRQGINQPQHF. DNA for the CDR3: TGTGCCAGCAGTACTCGACAGGGAATCAATCAGCCCCAGCATTTT.

Of note for this clone: One junction end disagrees with the germline gene, perhaps due to a read error. This chain links TRBV6-1 with TRBJ2-7; TRBD2 might be the D (5 bases). The CDR3 has 12 amino acids. CDR1 and CDR2 (germline): MNHNS, SASEGT. CDR3 coding DNA: TGTGCCAGCACTGCCGGGGTGACGGAGCCGTACTTC. It encodes CASTAGVTEPYF.

The rearrangement links TRBV5-1 to TRBJ2-3; TRBD2 matches at 8 bases. Germline trimming cut 6 bases from V and 1 base from J; bases unmatched to any gene: 10. CDR3 length equals 16 residues. CDR1 and CDR2 from the germline V gene are SGHRS and YFSETQ. In DNA, the CDR3 is TGCGCCAGCACTTCTGGACTAGCCCTTGGCACAGATACGCAGTATTTT. As protein: CASTSGLALGTDTQYF.

The chain recombines TRBV7-9 with TRBJ2-6; 7 positions match TRBD1. Germline V CDR1 and CDR2: SEHNR, FQNEAQ (reference sequence). CDR3 length equals 17 residues. The V segment lost 10 bases and the J segment 0 bases; nucleotides outside the gene matches: 12. CDR3 nucleotide sequence: TGTGCCATCCCCCGTGGGACAGTAAACTCTGGGGCCAACGTCCTGACTTTC. Its protein product is CAIPRGTVNSGANVLTF.

V is TRBV29-1 and J is TRBJ1-3; possible D gene TRBD1, 6 bases. Trimming stripped 4 bases from V and 3 bases from J, with 10 bases between. In germline, CDR1 is SQVTM, CDR2 ANQGSEA. The CDR3 is 13 residues long. CDR3 nucleotide sequence: TGCAGCGTTGGGCAAGGGGGTGGAAACACCATATATTTT. It yields the protein CSVGQGGGNTIYF.

V usage is TRBV28 and J usage is TRBJ1-2; 9 bases align to TRBD1. Germline CDR1 is MDHEN and CDR2 is SYDVKM. Trimming removed 6 bases from V and 7 bases from J; junction bases left unmatched: 3. CDR3 length: 12 amino acids. The CDR3 nucleotides are TGTGCCAGCAGACAGGGGGCGCTTGGCTACACCTTC. Its protein is CASRQGALGYTF.

This chain uses TRBV28 with TRBJ2-7; 9 bases agree with TRBD1. The CDR3 loop spans 16 amino acids. Germline V gene data show CDR1 as MDHEN and CDR2 as SYDVKM. Trimming cost V 3 bases and J 2 bases; bases outside gene matches: 8. The CDR3 bases are TGTGCCAGCAGTTTTCTTGTCGGGACAGGGACCTACGAGCAGTACTTC. Protein product: CASSFLVGTGTYEQYF.

This clone was seen a single time. The V and J genes are TRBV5-6 and TRBJ1-2, with 7 bases identical to TRBD1. Losses at the gene ends were 4 bases for V and 4 bases for J; bases not matched to a gene: 7. Germline V gene data show CDR1 as SGHDT and CDR2 as YYEEEE. The CDR3 has 14 amino acids. For the CDR3, the DNA is TGTGCCAGCAGCGCCGGGACAGAGTTCTATGGCTACACCTTC. Its translation is CASSAGTEFYGYTF.

This rearrangement joins TRBV5-6 to TRBJ2-7; 7 nucleotides align to TRBD1. The CDR3 loop spans 15 amino acids. The ends lost 4 bases at V and 2 bases at J; junction bases unmatched: 9. Germline CDR1 reads SGHDT; CDR2 reads YYEEEE. CDR3 DNA: TGTGCCAGCAGCCTCGGACAGGCGTCCGCCTACGAGCAGTACTTC. This sequence encodes CASSLGQASAYEQYF. Based on the CDR3 plus reference TRBV5-6 and TRBJ2-7, the full variable domain is DAGVTQSPTHLIKTRGQQVTLRCSPKSGHDTVSWYQQALGQGPQFIFQYYEEEERQRGNFPDRFSGHQFPNYSSELNVNALLLGDSALYLCASSLGQASAYEQYFGPGTRLTVT.

The table lists this clone with a count of one. The chain has TRBV7-2 and TRBJ2-2, with D unclear. Germline V lookup: CDR1 SGHTA, CDR2 FQGNSA. The CDR3 is 16 amino acids. The V end was cut by 3 bases, the J end by 0 bases, with 11 bases between. Written as DNA, the CDR3 is TGTGCCAGCAGCTTGAACGGGTTACCGAACACCGGGGAGCTGTTTTTT. It specifies CASSLNGLPNTGELFF.

The chain is built from TRBV29-1 and TRBJ1-1, with D unresolved. The V gene's germline CDR1 is SQVTM and CDR2 ANQGSEA. This CDR3 is built from 11 residues. V lost 1 base and J lost 6, with 6 bases in between. The CDR3 loop is CSVEGLSEAFF. The DNA of the CDR3 is TGCAGCGTTGAAGGACTGTCTGAAGCTTTCTTT.

The gene calls are TRBV6-5 and TRBJ2-5; D may be TRBD1 (5 bases). The end of the DNA is better explained by TRBJ2-7, so the J call may be wrong. Germline lookup yields CDR1 MNHEY and CDR2 SVGAGI. The CDR3 has 15 residues. The CDR3 region is CASSYLGRSSYEQYF. DNA for the CDR3: TGTGCCAGCAGTTATTTGGGGCGAAGCTCCTACGAGCAGTACTTC.

The V call is TRBV2, the J call TRBJ1-6, with D tentatively TRBD1 (5 bases). Germline CDR1 reads SNHLY; CDR2 reads FYNNEI. This CDR3 has 12 amino acids. The V and J ends lost 8 bases and 7 bases respectively, with 9 bases between them. The CDR3 DNA is TGTGCCAGCGGGGCAGCAAATTCACCCCTCCACTTT. Residues: CASGAANSPLHF.

By its share, this clone is medium-sized (0.01 to 0.1%). The rearrangement joins TRBV11-3 to TRBJ2-5; D not resolved. Germline V CDR1 and CDR2: SGHNT, YENEEA. The V end was cut by 1 base, the J end by 2 bases, with 5 bases between. The length of the CDR3 is 13 residues. The CDR3 here is CASSLAQQETQYF. For the CDR3, the DNA is TGTGCCAGCAGCTTAGCACAGCAAGAGACCCAGTACTTC.

This chain uses TRBV19 with TRBJ2-7; 9 bases map to TRBD1. V gave up 5 bases and J gave up 2 bases; unmatched junction bases: 7. Germline V gene data show CDR1 as LNHDA and CDR2 as SQIVND (reference sequence). The CDR3 runs 15 residues. The CDR3 spells CASSPHRDRAYEQYF. CDR3 sequence (DNA): TGTGCCAGTAGTCCCCACCGGGACAGGGCCTACGAGCAGTACTTC. The whole variable domain, filled in from reference TRBV19 and TRBJ2-7, reads DGGITQSPKYLFRKEGQNVTLSCEQNLNHDAMYWYRQDPGQGLRLIYYSQIVNDFQKGDIAEGYSVSREKKESFPLTVTSAQKNPTAFYLCASSPHRDRAYEQYFGPGTRLTVT.

The chain recombines TRBV7-9 with TRBJ2-3; D is unresolved. This CDR3 has 13 residues. Germline V gives CDR1 SEHNR, CDR2 FQNEAQ (reference sequence). The V end was cut by 3 bases, the J end by 1 base, with 5 bases between. The CDR3 loop is CASSFIGTDTQYF. The DNA of the CDR3 is TGTGCCAGCAGCTTCATAGGCACAGATACGCAGTATTTT. Looking up the rest from reference TRBV7-9 and TRBJ2-3 gives the full variable domain: DTGVSQNPRHKITKRGQNVTFRCDPISEHNRLYWYRQTLGQGPEFLTYFQNEAQLEKSRLLSDRFSAERPKGSFSTLEIQRTEQGDSAMYLCASSFIGTDTQYFGPGTRLTVL.

The chain recombines TRBV6-1 with TRBJ1-1; unclear D gene. Germline V gives CDR1 MNHNS, CDR2 SASEGT. The ends were cut back, 4 bases at V and 5 bases at J, with 11 bases in the middle. This CDR3 has 13 amino acids. The CDR3 nucleotides are TGTGCCAGCAGTGTAAGAGTTCGGACTGAAGCTTTCTTT. It specifies CASSVRVRTEAFF.

This clone was detected once. The rearrangement joins TRBV7-2 to TRBJ2-7, with 8 bases matching TRBD1. With 4 bases clipped from V and 6 bases from J, the junction kept 2 bases outside the gene matches. The CDR3 sequence is 12 residues long. In germline, CDR1 is SGHTA, CDR2 FQGNSA. The CDR3 DNA is TGTGCCAGCAGCTACGGACAGGGCGAGCAGTACTTC. It yields the protein CASSYGQGEQYF. Complete variable domain (other parts from reference TRBV7-2 and TRBJ2-7): GAGVSQSPSNKVTEKGKDVELRCDPISGHTALYWYRQSLGQGLEFLIYFQGNSAPDKSGLPSDRFSAERTGGSVSTLTIQRTQQEDSAVYLCASSYGQGEQYFGPGTRLTVT.

The chain has TRBV5-1 and TRBJ1-3; D is undetermined. Germline V gene sequence: CDR1 SGHRS, CDR2 YFSETQ. The CDR3 sequence is 14 residues long. Trimming left V 0 bases short and J 2 bases short, with 6 bases between. In nucleotides, the CDR3 is TGCGCCAGCAGCTTGGACAGTGCTGGAAACACCATATATTTT. Amino acid sequence: CASSLDSAGNTIYF.

This clone was observed a single time. The chain joins TRBV7-2 to TRBJ1-5; 8 bases are a match to TRBD1. This CDR3 is built from 13 residues. Per the germline V gene, CDR1 is SGHTA and CDR2 is FQGNSA. V trimming: 6 bases; J trimming: 7 bases; junction bases outside the gene matches: 5. The CDR3 loop reads CASSRGQGQPQHF. CDR3 nucleotide sequence: TGTGCCAGCAGTCGCGGACAGGGCCAGCCCCAGCATTTT.

This clone was observed a few times. V usage is TRBV28 and J usage is TRBJ1-2; perhaps TRBD1 as D (6 bases). Trimming left V 5 bases short and J 6 bases short, with 19 bases between. This CDR3 region has 15 residues. CDR1 and CDR2 from the germline V gene are MDHEN and SYDVKM. The CDR3: CASSLGVQGGHGYTF. CDR3 in DNA: TGTGCCAGCAGTCTAGGAGTACAGGGTGGGCATGGCTACACCTTC.